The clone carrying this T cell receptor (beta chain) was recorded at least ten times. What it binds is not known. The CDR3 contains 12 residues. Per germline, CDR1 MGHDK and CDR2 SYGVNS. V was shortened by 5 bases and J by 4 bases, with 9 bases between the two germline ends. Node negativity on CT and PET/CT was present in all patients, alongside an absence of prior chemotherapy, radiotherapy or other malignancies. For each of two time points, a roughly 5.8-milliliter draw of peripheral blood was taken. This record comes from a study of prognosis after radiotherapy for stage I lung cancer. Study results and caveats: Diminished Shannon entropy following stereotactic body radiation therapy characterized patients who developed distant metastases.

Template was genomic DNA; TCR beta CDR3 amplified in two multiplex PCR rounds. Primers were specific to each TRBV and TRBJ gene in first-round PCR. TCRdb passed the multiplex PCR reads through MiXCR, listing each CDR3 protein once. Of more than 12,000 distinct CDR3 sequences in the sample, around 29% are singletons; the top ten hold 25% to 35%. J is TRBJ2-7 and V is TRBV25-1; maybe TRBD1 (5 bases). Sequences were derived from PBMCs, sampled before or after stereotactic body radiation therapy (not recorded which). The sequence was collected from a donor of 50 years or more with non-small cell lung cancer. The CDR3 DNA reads TGTGCCAGCAGTTGGCAGGGATACGAGCAGTACTTC. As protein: CASSWQGYEQYF.